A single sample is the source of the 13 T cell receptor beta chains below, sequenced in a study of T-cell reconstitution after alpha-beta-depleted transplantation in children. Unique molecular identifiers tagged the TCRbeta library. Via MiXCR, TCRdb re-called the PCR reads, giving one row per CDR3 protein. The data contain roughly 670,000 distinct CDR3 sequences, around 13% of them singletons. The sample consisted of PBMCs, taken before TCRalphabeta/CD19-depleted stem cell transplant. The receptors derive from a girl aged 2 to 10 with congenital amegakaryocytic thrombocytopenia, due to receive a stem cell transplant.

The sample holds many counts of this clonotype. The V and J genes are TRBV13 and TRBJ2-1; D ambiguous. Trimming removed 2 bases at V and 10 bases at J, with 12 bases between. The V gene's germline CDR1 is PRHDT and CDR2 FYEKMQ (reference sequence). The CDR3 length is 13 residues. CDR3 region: CASSLMDRREQFF. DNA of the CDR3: TGTGCCAGCAGCTTAATGGACCGCCGAGAGCAGTTCTTC.

CDR3 bases: TGCGCCAGCAGCCAATGGATGCAAGAGACCCAGTACTTC. Translation gives CASSQWMQETQYF. The chain has TRBV4-1 and TRBJ2-5, with D uncertain. V shed 2 bases and J shed 2 bases, with 6 bases lying between them. CDR1 and CDR2 (germline): MGHRA, YSYEKL. The length of the CDR3 is 13 residues.

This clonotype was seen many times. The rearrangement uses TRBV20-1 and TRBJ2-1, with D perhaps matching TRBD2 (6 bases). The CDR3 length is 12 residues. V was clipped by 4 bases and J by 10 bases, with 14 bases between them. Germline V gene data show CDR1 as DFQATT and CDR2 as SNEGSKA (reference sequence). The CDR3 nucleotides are TGCAGTGCTAAGACTAGTAGCTTGGAGCAGTTCTTC. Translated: CSAKTSSLEQFF.

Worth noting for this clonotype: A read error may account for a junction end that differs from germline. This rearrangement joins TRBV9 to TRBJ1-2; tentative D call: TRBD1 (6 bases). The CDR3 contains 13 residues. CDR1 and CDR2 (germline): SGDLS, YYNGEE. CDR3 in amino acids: CASRSKGGDGDTF. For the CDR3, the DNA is TGTGCCAGCAGATCTAAGGGGGGCGATGGCGACACCTTC.

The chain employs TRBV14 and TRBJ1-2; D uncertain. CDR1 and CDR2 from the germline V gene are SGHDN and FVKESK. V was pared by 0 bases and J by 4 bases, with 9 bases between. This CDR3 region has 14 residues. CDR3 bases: TGTGCCAGCAGCCAAGAAGGGCGGTTCTATGGCTACACCTTC. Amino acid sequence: CASSQEGRFYGYTF.

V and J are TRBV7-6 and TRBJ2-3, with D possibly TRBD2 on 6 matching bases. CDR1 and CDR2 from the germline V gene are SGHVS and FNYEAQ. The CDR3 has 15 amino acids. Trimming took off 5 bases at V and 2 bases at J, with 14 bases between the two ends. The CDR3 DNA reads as TGTGCCAGCAGCCTTCTAGCGAGTCACACAGATACGCAGTATTTT. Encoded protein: CASSLLASHTDTQYF. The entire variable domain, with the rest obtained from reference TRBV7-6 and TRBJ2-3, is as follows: GAGVSQSPRYKVTKRGQDVALRCDPISGHVSLYWYRQALGQGPEFLTYFNYEAQQDKSGLPNDRFSAERPEGSISTLTIQRTEQRDSAMYRCASSLLASHTDTQYFGPGTRLTVL.

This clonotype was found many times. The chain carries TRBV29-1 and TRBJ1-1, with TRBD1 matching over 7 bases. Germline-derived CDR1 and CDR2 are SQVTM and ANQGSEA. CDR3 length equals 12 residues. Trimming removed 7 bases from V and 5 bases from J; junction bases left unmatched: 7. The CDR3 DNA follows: TGCAGCGGGTGGCAGGGGGAGACTGAAGCTTTCTTT. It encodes CSGWQGETEAFF.

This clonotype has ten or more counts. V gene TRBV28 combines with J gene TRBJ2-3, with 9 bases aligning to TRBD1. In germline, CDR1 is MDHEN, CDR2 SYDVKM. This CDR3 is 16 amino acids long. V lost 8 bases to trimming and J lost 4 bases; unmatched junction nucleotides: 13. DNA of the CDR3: TGTGCCAGCCAAGAACCGGGGACAGGGTTTCCAGATACGCAGTATTTT. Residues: CASQEPGTGFPDTQYF.

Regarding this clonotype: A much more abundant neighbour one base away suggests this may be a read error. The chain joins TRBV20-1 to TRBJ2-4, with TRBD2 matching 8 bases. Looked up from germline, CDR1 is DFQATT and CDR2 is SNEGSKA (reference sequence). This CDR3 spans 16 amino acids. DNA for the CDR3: TGCATTGCTAGAGATCGTTGGACTAGCATCAAAAACATTCAGTACTTC. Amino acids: CIARDRWTSIKNIQYF.

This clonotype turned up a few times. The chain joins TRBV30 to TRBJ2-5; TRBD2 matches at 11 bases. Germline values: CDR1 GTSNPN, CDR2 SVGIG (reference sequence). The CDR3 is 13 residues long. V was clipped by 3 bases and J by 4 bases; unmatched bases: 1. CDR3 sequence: CAWRTSGIETQYF. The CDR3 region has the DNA TGTGCCTGGAGGACTAGCGGGATAGAGACCCAGTACTTC.

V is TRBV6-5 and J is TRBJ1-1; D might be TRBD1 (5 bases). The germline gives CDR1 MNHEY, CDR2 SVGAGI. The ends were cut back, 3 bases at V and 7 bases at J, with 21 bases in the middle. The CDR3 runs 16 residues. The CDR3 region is CASSYRFGDGHFEAFF. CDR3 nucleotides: TGTGCCAGCAGTTATAGGTTTGGAGATGGACACTTTGAAGCTTTCTTT.

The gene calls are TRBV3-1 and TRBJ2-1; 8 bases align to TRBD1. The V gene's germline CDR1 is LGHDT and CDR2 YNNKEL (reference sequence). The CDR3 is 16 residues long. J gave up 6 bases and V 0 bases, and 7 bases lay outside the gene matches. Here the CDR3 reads CASSQDRTGRFNEQFF. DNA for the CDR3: TGTGCCAGCAGCCAAGATCGGACAGGGAGGTTCAATGAGCAGTTCTTC.

CDR3 sequence: CSARIPGPPLRGGNIQYF. DNA for the CDR3: TGCAGTGCTAGAATACCGGGACCTCCGCTCCGGGGAGGGAACATTCAGTACTTC. This chain links TRBV20-1 with TRBJ2-4, with 7 nucleotides matching TRBD2. CDR1 is DFQATT and CDR2 is SNEGSKA in the germline V gene (reference sequence). J was trimmed by 7 bases and V by 2 bases; bases with no gene match: 20. This CDR3 comprises 18 residues.